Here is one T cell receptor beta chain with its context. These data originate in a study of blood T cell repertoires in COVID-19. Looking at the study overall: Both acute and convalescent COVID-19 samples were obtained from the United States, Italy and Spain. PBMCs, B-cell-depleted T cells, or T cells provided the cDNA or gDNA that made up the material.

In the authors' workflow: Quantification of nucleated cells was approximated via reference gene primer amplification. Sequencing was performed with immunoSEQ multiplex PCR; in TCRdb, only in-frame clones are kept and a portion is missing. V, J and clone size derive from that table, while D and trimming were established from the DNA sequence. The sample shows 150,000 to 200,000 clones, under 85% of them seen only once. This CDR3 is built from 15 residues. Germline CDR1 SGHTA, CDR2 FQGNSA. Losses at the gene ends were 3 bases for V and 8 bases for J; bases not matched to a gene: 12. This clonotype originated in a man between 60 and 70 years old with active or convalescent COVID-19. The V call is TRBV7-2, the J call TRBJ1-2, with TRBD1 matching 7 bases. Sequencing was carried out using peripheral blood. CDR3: CASSFFRQGGRGYTF. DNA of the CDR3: TGTGCCAGCAGCTTCTTCCGACAGGGCGGTCGAGGCTACACCTTC.